The 10 T cell receptor beta chains below all came from one sample that was sequenced in a study of blood T cell repertoires in COVID-19. Using immunoSEQ multiplex PCR, the repertoire was profiled, and TCRdb retains in-frame clones only, with some absent. Seen here are 190,000 or so clones, more than 85% observed once, and the top ten hold 2.5% to 3%. The specimen was peripheral blood. The receptors here all came from a man between 40 and 49 years old with active or convalescent COVID-19.

This chain uses TRBV4-1 with TRBJ2-2; D unclear. This CDR3 contains 15 residues. Per germline, CDR1 MGHRA and CDR2 YSYEKL. V lost 1 base to trimming and J lost 4 bases, with 10 bases between them. The CDR3 DNA is TGCGCCAGCAGCCAAGGGGCTCGGTTCACCGGGGAGCTGTTTTTT. Its protein product is CASSQGARFTGELFF.

The CDR3 spells CASSPLSGDLEAFF. In nucleotides, the CDR3 is TGCGCCAGCAGCCCTCTATCAGGGGATCTTGAAGCTTTCTTT. The V and J genes are TRBV5-1 and TRBJ1-1; maybe TRBD1 (6 bases). Per germline, CDR1 SGHRS and CDR2 YFSETQ. CDR3 size: 14 residues. Trimming shortened V by 4 bases and J by 7 bases, and 17 bases separated the two germline ends. Complete variable domain (other parts from reference TRBV5-1 and TRBJ1-1): KAGVTQTPRYLIKTRGQQVTLSCSPISGHRSVSWYQQTPGQGLQFLFEYFSETQRNKGNFPGRFSGRQFSNSRSEMNVSTLELGDSALYLCASSPLSGDLEAFFGQGTRLTVV.

The rearrangement joins TRBV7-2 to TRBJ1-1; unclear D gene. The CDR3 sequence is 14 residues long. Germline V gene data show CDR1 as SGHTA and CDR2 as FQGNSA. Deletions cut 5 bases from V and 1 base from J, with 11 bases between. This CDR3 reads CASSAVHGNTEAFF. The CDR3 DNA follows: TGTGCCAGCAGCGCCGTACATGGGAACACTGAAGCTTTCTTT.

The CDR3: CASSLTLAGGNNEQFF. As DNA, the CDR3 is TGCGCCAGCAGCCTAACTCTAGCGGGGGGCAACAATGAGCAGTTCTTC. The chain couples TRBV4-1 to TRBJ2-1, with 11 bases lining up with TRBD2. CDR3 size: 16 residues. Germline CDR1 reads MGHRA; CDR2 reads YSYEKL. V lost 4 bases to trimming and J lost 5 bases; unmatched junction nucleotides: 7.

The rearrangement uses TRBV10-2 and TRBJ1-5; D is ambiguous. Germline V CDR1 and CDR2: WSHSY, SAAADI. The CDR3 totals 12 residues. V shed 2 bases and J shed 12 bases, with 11 bases lying between them. In nucleotides, the CDR3 is TGCGCCAGCAGTGAGGAGGGATCGGTCCAGCATTTT. Translating it yields CASSEEGSVQHF.

A few counts support this clone. The chain carries TRBV28 and TRBJ1-2; 9 positions agree with TRBD1. The ends lost 4 bases at V and 8 bases at J; junction bases unmatched: 11. The CDR3 length is 15 residues. Germline lookup yields CDR1 MDHEN and CDR2 SYDVKM. The CDR3 DNA reads TGTGCCAGCAGTTCCGGGACAGGGAATTCTAGGGGCTACACCTTC. Amino acids: CASSSGTGNSRGYTF.

The V and J genes are TRBV3-1 (or the pseudogene TRBV3-2) and TRBJ2-5; TRBD2 matches 12 bases. Germline CDR1 is LGHDT and CDR2 is YNNKEL (reference sequence). With V trimmed by 4 bases and J by 5 bases, 8 bases remained unmatched. The length of the CDR3 is 16 residues. This CDR3 is CASSLPTSGGRETQYF. CDR3 sequence (DNA): TGTGCCAGCAGCCTACCTACTAGCGGGGGGCGGGAGACCCAGTACTTC.

In its sample, this clone was seen once. J is TRBJ2-5 and V is TRBV7-9; TRBD1 matches 9 bases. Germline assignment: CDR1 SEHNR and CDR2 FQNEAQ (reference sequence). Losses at the gene ends were 5 bases for V and 9 bases for J; bases not matched to a gene: 16. This CDR3 region has 16 residues. CDR3 amino acids: CASSQIAGTGTMAQYF. The CDR3 nucleotides are TGTGCCAGCAGCCAAATCGCCGGGACAGGGACTATGGCCCAGTACTTC. Drawing the rest from reference TRBV7-9 and TRBJ2-5, the complete variable domain is DTGVSQNPRHKITKRGQNVTFRCDPISEHNRLYWYRQTLGQGPEFLTYFQNEAQLEKSRLLSDRFSAERPKGSFSTLEIQRTEQGDSAMYLCASSQIAGTGTMAQYFGPGTRLLVL.

The chain joins TRBV24-1 to TRBJ1-4; 7 bases match TRBD1. V was pared by 4 bases and J by 10 bases, with 8 bases of the junction left unmatched. This CDR3 has 14 residues. Germline V lookup: CDR1 KGHDR, CDR2 SFDVKD. Written as DNA, the CDR3 is TGTGCCACCAGTGACACCGGGACAGAGGGAAAACTGTTTTTT. It translates to CATSDTGTEGKLFF.

The count of this clone is one. This chain uses TRBV4-1 with TRBJ1-2, with D uncertain. The V and J ends lost 0 bases and 1 base respectively, with 9 bases between them. Germline V gene sequence: CDR1 MGHRA, CDR2 YSYEKL. This CDR3 is built from 15 residues. The CDR3 sequence is CASSQEAGINYGYTF. The DNA for the CDR3 is TGCGCCAGCAGCCAAGAAGCAGGAATTAACTATGGCTACACCTTC.